A selection of T cell receptor beta chains follows, all from one sample in a study of cytomegalovirus exposure and HLA in healthy donors. Repertoires were generated with immunoSEQ multiplex PCR, while TCRdb's copy carries only in-frame clones and drops some. The sample comprises 150,000 to 200,000 clones, under 85% of which are singletons, and over 2.5% rests with the top ten. Sequencing was done on a sample of PBMCs. The origin of the receptors is a female donor in good health and CMV-seronegative. Each CDR3 is given with its conserved first and last residue. The order of the fields is D gene, V gene, J gene, clone size, CDR3 protein, CDR3 DNA. The D gene is left open where the match is weak. Only part of the rows carry a size: once, few, many, or a class if the clone is expanded.

-,TRBV9,TRBJ2-1,-,CASSVVQTYNEQFF,TGTGCCAGCAGCGTAGTACAGACCTACAATGAGCAGTTCTTC
TRBD1,TRBV18,TRBJ2-2,-,CASSQDRGSMVTGELFF,TGTGCCAGCTCACAGGACAGGGGATCCATGGTTACCGGGGAGCTGTTTTTT
-,TRBV18,TRBJ2-1,-,CASSPRTGGVSRNNEQFF,TGTGCCAGCTCACCGAGGACCGGAGGGGTTTCGCGCAACAATGAGCAGTTCTTC
-,TRBV2,TRBJ1-1,-,CASSDDRTMNTEAFF,TGTGCCAGCAGTGATGATAGGACAATGAACACTGAAGCTTTCTTT
TRBD1,TRBV2,TRBJ1-1,-,CASRAGTGNTEAFF,TGTGCCAGCAGAGCCGGGACAGGGAACACTGAAGCTTTCTTT
-,TRBV19,TRBJ2-3,-,CASSIDLNTDTQYF,TGTGCCAGTAGTATAGATCTTAACACAGATACGCAGTATTTT
TRBD1,TRBV9,TRBJ1-2,-,CASRRDRANGYTF,TGTGCCAGCAGAAGGGACAGGGCAAATGGCTACACCTTC
TRBD2,TRBV4-1,TRBJ2-1,once,CASSQEAGGGRFLSYNEQFF,TGCGCCAGCAGCCAAGAGGCGGGGGGGGGTCGGTTTCTGTCCTACAATGAGCAGTTCTTC
TRBD1,TRBV6-1,TRBJ1-5,-,CASSEARTGQLSNQPQHF,TGTGCCAGCAGTGAAGCCCGGACAGGGCAATTGAGCAATCAGCCCCAGCATTTT
TRBD1,TRBV5-6,TRBJ2-5,-,CASSSTGGRETQYF,TGTGCCAGCAGCTCCACAGGGGGCCGGGAGACCCAGTACTTC
TRBD1,TRBV4-1,TRBJ1-2,-,CASSQDMGQGLLEGYTF,TGCGCCAGCAGCCAAGATATGGGACAGGGGCTTCTAGAAGGCTACACCTTC
TRBD2,TRBV5-4,TRBJ2-5,once,CASYTGRREETQYF,TGTGCCAGCTATACCGGGAGGAGGGAAGAGACCCAGTACTTC
-,TRBV10-1,TRBJ2-3,-,CASSSGGRGIVDTQYF,TGCGCCAGCAGTTCCGGTGGCCGGGGAATTGTAGATACGCAGTATTTT
TRBD1,TRBV7-2,TRBJ2-5,-,CASSHVRDREETQYF,TGTGCCAGCAGCCACGTTAGGGACAGGGAAGAGACCCAGTACTTC
-,TRBV5-4,TRBJ1-6,-,CASSFVGGEEF,TGTGCCAGCAGCTTCGTGGGCGGGGAAGAATTT
TRBD1,TRBV2,TRBJ2-1,-,CASGDSFYNEQFF,TGTGCCAGCGGGGACAGCTTCTACAATGAGCAGTTCTTC
-,TRBV19,TRBJ1-1,once,CASSLIRDTQPEAFF,TGTGCCAGTAGTCTCATCCGGGACACCCAACCTGAAGCTTTCTTT
-,TRBV20-1,TRBJ1-3,-,CSVPKGDTIYF,TGCAGTGTCCCGAAGGGAGACACCATATATTTT
TRBD1,TRBV11-2,TRBJ2-5,-,CASSADRGQETQYF,TGTGCCAGCAGCGCCGACAGGGGTCAAGAGACCCAGTACTTC
-,TRBV6-5,TRBJ1-2,-,CASSSARVEGNYGYTF,TGTGCCAGCAGTTCCGCTCGCGTTGAGGGCAACTATGGCTACACCTTC
-,TRBV7-9,TRBJ2-1,-,CASSLVAVNEQFF,TGTGCCAGCAGCTTAGTAGCGGTTAATGAGCAGTTCTTC
-,TRBV28,TRBJ2-7,-,CASSLSGLPYEQYF,TGTGCCAGCAGTCTATCGGGGTTACCCTACGAGCAGTACTTC